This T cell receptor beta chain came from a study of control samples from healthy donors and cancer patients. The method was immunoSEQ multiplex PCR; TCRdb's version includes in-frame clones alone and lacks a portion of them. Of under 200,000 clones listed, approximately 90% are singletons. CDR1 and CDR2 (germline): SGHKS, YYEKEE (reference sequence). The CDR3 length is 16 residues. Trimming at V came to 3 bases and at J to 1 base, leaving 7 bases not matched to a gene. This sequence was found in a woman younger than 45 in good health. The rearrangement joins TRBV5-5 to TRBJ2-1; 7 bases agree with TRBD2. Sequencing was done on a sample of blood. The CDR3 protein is CASSSYGGGSYNEQFF. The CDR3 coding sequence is TGTGCCAGCAGCTCCTACGGGGGAGGGTCCTACAATGAGCAGTTCTTC.